This T cell receptor beta chain is drawn from a study of early T cells in non-severe SARS-CoV-2 infection. Study details: Whole-blood bulk RNA, unsorted, was sequenced, and chains were unpaired.

Researchers tagged individual cDNA molecules with unique molecular identifiers. TCRdb ran MiXCR on the 5' RACE reads and lists one entry per CDR3 protein. The sample shows just over 95,000 distinct CDR3 sequences, 8% to 13% of them seen only once. Trimming cost V 1 base and J 1 base, with 16 bases left between them. The germline V gene encodes CDR1 DFQATT and CDR2 SNEGSKA (reference sequence). There are 16 residues in the CDR3. The rearrangement links TRBV20-1 to TRBJ1-1, with D hard to call. The TCR sequence derives from an adult who was a healthcare worker with PCR-confirmed SARS-CoV-2 infection or an uninfected control (not recorded which). Sequencing used whole blood, obtained at baseline. The DNA for the CDR3 is TGCAGTGCTAGAGGGCGCAGTCCAATGGAGAACACTGAAGCTTTCTTT. It encodes CSARGRSPMENTEAFF.